Listed below are T cell receptor beta chains from one sample, sequenced in a study of Ad26.COV2.S vaccination and SARS-CoV-2 variants. Libraries were prepared by immunoSEQ multiplex PCR; TCRdb keeps only in-frame clonotypes and omits some of them. The data hold roughly 410,000 clones, with roughly 85% observed a single time. The material was peripheral blood, obtained in a trial of Ad26.COV2.S vaccine versus placebo. The receptors derive from a person aged 18 to 65 who received the Ad26.COV2.S COVID-19 vaccine or a placebo. Both conserved end residues are part of each CDR3. The D gene is left open where the match is weak. A row's size may be missing; if present it is once, few, many or a size class.

>-|-|TRBJ2-7|TRBV19
CASSSGGYEQYF
TGTGCCAGTAGTAGCGGTGGCTACGAGCAGTACTTC
>-|-|TRBJ2-7|TRBV4-2
CASSQDYKGREQYF
TGTGCCAGCAGCCAAGATTATAAAGGAAGAGAGCAGTACTTC
>-|-|TRBJ1-1|TRBV6-4
CASSKSSFSTEAFF
TGTGCCAGCAGTAAATCGTCGTTCAGCACTGAAGCTTTCTTT
>-|TRBD1|TRBJ2-7|TRBV5-6
CASSLTGNEQYF
TGTGCCAGCAGTCTGACAGGGAACGAGCAGTACTTC
>-|-|TRBJ1-1|TRBV5-8
CASSLNRAEAFF
TGTGCCAGCAGCTTAAACAGGGCTGAAGCTTTCTTT
>-|-|TRBJ2-7|TRBV6-5
CASRADWSSYEQYF
TGTGCCAGCAGGGCGGACTGGAGCTCCTACGAGCAGTACTTC
>-|-|TRBJ2-1|TRBV24-1
CATSEYRDEQFF
TGTGCCACCAGTGAGTACAGGGATGAGCAGTTCTTC
>-|-|TRBJ1-1|TRBV19
CASSTDTYTEAFF
TGTGCCAGTAGTACTGACACCTACACTGAAGCTTTCTTT
>-|-|TRBJ2-2|TRBV10-3
CAIRGTGENTGELFF
TGTGCCATCAGGGGTACCGGGGAAAACACCGGGGAGCTGTTTTTT
>-|TRBD2|TRBJ2-7|TRBV5-6
CASRPWGGRDEQYF
TGTGCCAGCAGACCCTGGGGGGGAAGAGACGAGCAGTACTTC
>-|-|TRBJ1-6|TRBV5-3
CARSFDIASSYNSPLHF
TGTGCCAGAAGCTTCGACATTGCCAGCTCCTATAATTCACCCCTCCACTTT
>-|-|TRBJ2-2|TRBV5-4
CASRGGTGELFF
TGTGCCAGCAGAGGGGGGACCGGGGAGCTGTTTTTT
>-|-|TRBJ2-4|TRBV7-8
CASSPFDQGENIQYF
TGTGCCAGCAGCCCCTTTGATCAGGGAGAAAACATTCAGTACTTC
>-|TRBD2|TRBJ2-7|TRBV7-9
CASSLTSGTKEQYF
TGTGCCAGCAGCTTAACTAGCGGGACAAAAGAGCAGTACTTC
>-|-|TRBJ2-1|TRBV4-1
CASSQGSTLDPNEQFF
TGCGCCAGCAGCCAAGGTTCCACATTAGATCCCAATGAGCAGTTCTTC
>-|-|TRBJ1-1|TRBV6-5
CASYHRTTEAFF
TGTGCCAGTTACCACAGGACCACTGAAGCTTTCTTT
>once|TRBD2|TRBJ2-1|TRBV19
CASSVLAGVTEQFF
TGTGCCAGTAGTGTACTAGCGGGTGTCACTGAGCAGTTCTTC
>-|-|TRBJ1-3|TRBV20-1
CSATDRSSGNTIYF
TGCAGTGCTACTGACAGGAGCTCTGGAAACACCATATATTTT
>-|-|TRBJ2-3|TRBV5-4
CASSRDSTDTQYF
TGTGCCAGCAGCCGGGACTCCACGGATACGCAGTATTTT
>-|TRBD1|TRBJ2-1|TRBV7-8
CASSSRRDRVYNEQFF
TGTGCCAGCAGCTCCCGTAGGGACAGGGTCTACAATGAGCAGTTCTTC
>-|-|TRBJ1-1|TRBV4-2
CASSQGEEDTEAFF
TGTGCCAGCAGCCAAGGGGAGGAAGACACTGAAGCTTTCTTT
>-|-|TRBJ2-3|TRBV5-4
CASSVGLREGTDTQYF
TGTGCCAGCAGTGTAGGCCTTAGGGAAGGCACAGATACGCAGTATTTT
>-|TRBD2|TRBJ2-5|TRBV5-4
CASSLTLAGQETQYF
TGTGCCAGCAGCTTGACGCTAGCGGGACAAGAGACCCAGTACTTC
>-|-|TRBJ2-3|TRBV10-3
CAISERADTQYF
TGTGCCATCAGTGAGAGGGCAGATACGCAGTATTTT
>-|-|TRBJ2-1|TRBV5-4
CASSPRQSLVSSYNEQFF
TGTGCCAGCAGCCCAAGACAGAGCCTCGTTAGCTCCTACAATGAGCAGTTCTTC
>once|-|TRBJ1-2|TRBV19
CASSPGGVTYYGYTF
TGTGCCAGTAGCCCGGGAGGGGTTACCTATTATGGCTACACCTTC